This T cell receptor (beta chain) was recovered during a study of OX40 agonist ivuxolimab in advanced cancers. About the research overall: Three patients responded partially, comprising one with hepatocellular carcinoma and two with cutaneous melanoma. Notes on the study in general: In the 0.1 to 3.0 mg/kg range, CD4+ and CD8+ blood T cells had expanded clonally by week 6. Expanded clones were, on average, more numerous among CD8+ T cells than CD4+.

Libraries were prepared by immunoSEQ multiplex PCR; TCRdb keeps only in-frame clonotypes and omits some of them. The sample contains some 80,000 clones, approximately 83% of which appear only once. The CDR3 is 15 residues long. The germline V gene encodes CDR1 MDHEN and CDR2 SYDVKM. J lost 5 bases, V lost 5 bases, and 8 bases had no gene match. As concerns this clone: Antigen: not known.

Blood sampling took place at baseline, cycle 4 day 1, and cycle 7 day 1. Sequencing used CD4+ or CD8+ T cells sorted from blood, obtained in a trial of the OX40 agonist ivuxolimab. This clonotype was obtained from an adult with an advanced solid tumor such as melanoma, head and neck, liver or kidney cancer. This chain joins TRBV28 and TRBJ1-1, with TRBD1 matching over 10 bases. The CDR3 region is CASSETGGARTEAFF. The DNA of the CDR3 is TGTGCCAGCAGTGAGACAGGGGGCGCGAGGACTGAAGCTTTCTTT.